In its sample, the clone carrying this T cell receptor (beta chain) was seen many times. Antigen unknown. Losses at the gene ends were 4 bases for V and 7 bases for J; bases not matched to a gene: 19. The CDR3 runs to 17 residues. Per germline, CDR1 MGHRA and CDR2 YSYEKL. This sample is part of a study of CD8 T cells in ankylosing spondylitis. MiXCR was run by TCRdb on the 5' RACE reads, yielding one entry per CDR3 protein. Found here are about 190,000 distinct CDR3 sequences, over 10% of them singletons; the top ten hold 9.5% to 12%. General study points: Matched ankylosing spondylitis synovial fluid reportedly contained a significantly enriched population of disease-linked clones.

This TCR came from a female donor with ankylosing spondylitis or in good health (not recorded which). Sequenced sample: blood, either unsorted or a sorted T cell fraction (not recorded which). V is TRBV4-1 and J is TRBJ2-7; 7 bases are shared with TRBD2. CDR3 nucleotide sequence: TGCGCCAGCAGCCTTAGAGAGCCGGGAGGTGCCCCTGGGGAGCAGTACTTC. Its translation is CASSLREPGGAPGEQYF.